This T cell receptor beta chain appears in the sequencing data of a study of T cells in women clearing cervical HPV infection. Study context: Cases were women with histologically confirmed HPV16-related CIN3 or worse, including 2 invasive cancers. Blood came at first lesion visit for cases, post-clearance for controls.

immunoSEQ multiplex PCR used an average of 1200 ng genomic DNA. Measured with immunoSEQ multiplex PCR; TCRdb has only the in-frame clones, and not every one. The record lists tens of thousands of clones, of which the ten most abundant hold 2% to 3%. A note on this clone: The missing CDR3 end, 3 residues past where the read stops, is filled in from the germline J gene.

Germline CDR1 reads SGHVS; CDR2 reads FNYEAQ. After removal of 5 bases from V and 3 bases from J, the junction contained 10 bases not matched to a gene. The CDR3 is 17 amino acids. Source material: blood buffy coat. This sequence was found in a woman between 18 and 69 years old with a cervical HPV16 infection that either progressed to CIN3+ or cleared (not recorded which). V and J are TRBV7-6 and TRBJ2-1; 10 bases are shared with TRBD2. CDR3 loop: CASSLSSGSPVYNEQFF. The CDR3 bases that were read are TGTGCCAGCAGCCTATCTAGCGGGAGTCCGGTCTACAATGAG.